Below are 6 T cell receptor beta chains sequenced from a single sample in a study of shared clonotypes between healthy human individuals. Produced via immunoSEQ multiplex PCR; TCRdb's table is partial and in-frame only. The table has under 1,100,000 clones, approximately 76% seen once. The sequencing sample was made of memory CD4+ T cells sorted from blood. Specified subset: CD45RA-negative fraction. The origin of the receptors is a man aged 18 to 29 in good health.

The chain recombines TRBV6-5 with TRBJ2-4; tentatively, D is TRBD1 (5 bases). Germline V CDR1 and CDR2: MNHEY, SVGAGI. The CDR3 runs 15 residues. Deletions cut 6 bases from V and 6 bases from J, with 18 bases between. The CDR3 loop reads CASSSPDRSANIQYF. CDR3 in DNA: TGTGCCAGCAGCAGCCCCGACAGATCGGCAAACATTCAGTACTTC.

The genes are TRBV5-5 and TRBJ1-2; 11 nucleotides align to TRBD1. The germline V gene encodes CDR1 SGHKS and CDR2 YYEKEE (reference sequence). With 3 bases clipped from V and 1 base from J, the junction kept 5 bases outside the gene matches. There are 16 residues in the CDR3. This CDR3 reads CASSYGQGAFNYGYTF. The CDR3 DNA reads as TGTGCCAGCAGCTACGGACAGGGGGCGTTTAACTATGGCTACACCTTC.

This clone was seen at least ten times. The chain has TRBV18 and TRBJ2-2; D may be TRBD1 (6 bases). V lost 3 bases and J lost 4, with 12 bases in between. The CDR3 is 15 residues long. Germline CDR1 reads KGHSH; CDR2 reads LQKENI. As DNA, the CDR3 is TGTGCCAGCTCACCTCAGGGGCTGGTCACCGGGGAGCTGTTTTTT. Translation gives CASSPQGLVTGELFF. Combining the CDR3 with reference TRBV18 and TRBJ2-2 gives the whole variable domain NAGVMQNPRHLVRRRGQEARLRCSPMKGHSHVYWYRQLPEEGLKFMVYLQKENIIDESGMPKERFSAEFPKEGPSILRIQQVVRGDSAAYFCASSPQGLVTGELFFGEGSRLTVL.

This chain connects TRBV2 to TRBJ2-4; TRBD1 matches at 9 bases. CDR3 length equals 15 residues. Trimming took 6 bases from V and 3 from J; bases not matched to a gene: 6. The germline V gene encodes CDR1 SNHLY and CDR2 FYNNEI. Here the CDR3 DNA reads TGTGCCAGCAGCTCACAGGGGGCTGGCAAAAACATTCAGTACTTC. It specifies CASSSQGAGKNIQYF.

The chain couples TRBV10-2 to TRBJ2-1, with TRBD1 as a possible D gene (6 bases). CDR1 is WSHSY and CDR2 is SAAADI in the germline V gene. Deletions cut 3 bases from V and 7 bases from J, with 13 bases between. CDR3 length: 14 residues. The CDR3 reads CASSEQGQRNEQFF. The CDR3 nucleotides are TGCGCCAGCAGTGAACAGGGTCAGAGAAATGAGCAGTTCTTC.

This clone was recorded only once. The V call is TRBV18, the J call TRBJ1-1; D not resolved. There are 15 residues in the CDR3. V shed 2 bases and J shed 1 base, with 11 bases lying between them. The germline gives CDR1 KGHSH, CDR2 LQKENI. The CDR3, as DNA: TGTGCCAGCTCACCAAACGAAATACAGAACACTGAAGCTTTCTTT. This gives the protein CASSPNEIQNTEAFF.